This T cell receptor (beta chain) was sequenced in a study of Graves' ophthalmopathy and Graves' hyperthyroidism. Broader study findings: Between ophthalmopathy and stable hyperthyroidism, a 13-signature model drew a separation with around 86% sensitivity and roughly 80% specificity.

Comment on this clonotype: Its specificity is not known.

Participants with hyperthyroidism, aged 18 to 65, were newly diagnosed with under 2 months' duration. Diagnoses were established from clinical symptoms, serum thyroxine, TRAb, thyroid ultrasound and orbital computed tomography. Germline CDR1 and CDR2: MNHEY and SVGAGI. Trimming pared 2 bases from V and 11 bases from J, leaving 9 bases between. CDR3 size: 11 residues. The sequenced template was RNA, covering the TCR beta CDR3 region. First-round RT-PCR used HTBI primers; second-round multiplex PCR followed. TCRdb used MiXCR to reprocess the multiplex PCR reads, holding one entry per CDR3 protein. The table includes around 520,000 distinct CDR3 sequences, about 40% detected once.

V gene TRBV6-5 combines with J gene TRBJ2-5, with D unclear. Sequencing was carried out using peripheral blood or thyroid tissue (not recorded which). The source is an adult man with Graves' hyperthyroidism. The DNA for the CDR3 is TGTGCCAGCAGTTACGGGTGGAGTCAGTACTTC. This encodes CASSYGWSQYF.